The present TCR beta chain was sequenced within a study of T cell responses to AZD1222 COVID-19 vaccine. Study observations and caveats: Only after the peak T cell response were repertoires sampled. The sample set comprised mostly white British donors with more females, and clonal diversity was possibly underestimated. The number of AZD1222 recipients seropositive at baseline was only 5 to 7.

This CDR3 region has 13 residues. In germline, CDR1 is SSHAT, CDR2 FNYEAQ (reference sequence). Trimming stripped 6 bases from V and 5 bases from J, with 14 bases between. Details on this clone: Its antigen is not identified.

The assay was immunoSEQ multiplex PCR, and TCRdb's table has in-frame clones only and misses some. The table records 95,000 to 150,000 clones, 80% to 90% of them present only once. The chain has TRBV7-7 and TRBJ2-7, with D unresolved. This receptor was obtained from an adult in good health. The sequenced sample was peripheral blood, obtained on day 0 of AZD1222 vaccination. For the CDR3, the DNA is TGTGCCAGCAGTCTCGCCCCAGTCAACGAGCAGTACTTC. The encoded protein is CASSLAPVNEQYF.